This T cell receptor beta chain came from a study of blood T cells in healthy people across ages. Every donor contributed ten milliliters of peripheral blood by blood draw. A second PCR, run for roughly 7 to 11 cycles, used a sample-barcoded 5' primer plus a J-beta primer mix. TCRdb re-derived calls from the 5' RACE reads in MiXCR, one entry per CDR3 protein. The table lists roughly 1,100,000 distinct CDR3 sequences, approximately 26% of them singletons. Notes on this clonotype: What it recognizes is unknown.

The CDR3 totals 11 residues. The germline CDR1 and CDR2 sequences are LGHNA and YNFKEQ. V lost 4 bases and J 14 bases, leaving 14 bases between the germline ends. Study outcomes and limitations: Fewer expanded clones and more diversity marked long-lived versus aged donors. Roughly linear declines in TCR beta diversity per million T cells occurred with age.

These data also formed part of another study, on T cells of mothers and their children. That source adds: There were over 8 million TCR beta CDR3 reads from each mother and a few million from each child.

The sequence derives from a girl under 10 years old in good health. Sequencing used blood. The rearrangement joins TRBV4-2 to TRBJ1-2; D uncertain. CDR3 residues: CASSLNEQPTF. CDR3 DNA: TGTGCCAGCAGCCTCAATGAACAGCCGACCTTC.